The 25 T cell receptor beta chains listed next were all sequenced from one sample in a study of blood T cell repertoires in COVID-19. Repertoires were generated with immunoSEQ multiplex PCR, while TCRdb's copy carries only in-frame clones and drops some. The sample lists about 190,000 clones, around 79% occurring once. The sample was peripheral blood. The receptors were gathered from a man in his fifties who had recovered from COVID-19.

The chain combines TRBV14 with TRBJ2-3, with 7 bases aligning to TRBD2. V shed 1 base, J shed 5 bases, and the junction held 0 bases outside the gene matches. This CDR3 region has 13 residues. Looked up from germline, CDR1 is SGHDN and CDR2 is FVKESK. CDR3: CASSQGGRDTQYF. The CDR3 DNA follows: TGTGCCAGCAGCCAAGGCGGGAGAGATACGCAGTATTTT.

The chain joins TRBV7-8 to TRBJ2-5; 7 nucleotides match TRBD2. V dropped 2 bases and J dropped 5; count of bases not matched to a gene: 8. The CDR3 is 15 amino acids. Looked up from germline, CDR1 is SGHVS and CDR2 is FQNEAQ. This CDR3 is CASSLSSGVGETQYF. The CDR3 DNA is TGTGCCAGCAGCTTATCTAGCGGCGTCGGGGAGACCCAGTACTTC.

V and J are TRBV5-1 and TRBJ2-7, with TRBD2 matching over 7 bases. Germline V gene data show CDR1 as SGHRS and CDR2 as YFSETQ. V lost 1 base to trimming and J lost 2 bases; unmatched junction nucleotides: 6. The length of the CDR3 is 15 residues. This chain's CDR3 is CASSLSPSGTYEQYF. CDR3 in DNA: TGCGCCAGCAGCTTGAGTCCTAGCGGAACCTACGAGCAGTACTTC.

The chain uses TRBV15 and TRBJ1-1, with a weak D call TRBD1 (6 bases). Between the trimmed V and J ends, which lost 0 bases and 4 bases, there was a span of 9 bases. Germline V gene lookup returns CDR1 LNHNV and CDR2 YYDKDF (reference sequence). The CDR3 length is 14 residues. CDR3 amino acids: CATSRDRGRTEAFF. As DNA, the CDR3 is TGTGCCACCAGCAGAGACAGGGGTCGCACTGAAGCTTTCTTT. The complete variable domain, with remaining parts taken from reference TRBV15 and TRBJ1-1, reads DAMVIQNPRYQVTQFGKPVTLSCSQTLNHNVMYWYQQKSSQAPKLLFHYYDKDFNNEADTPDNFQSRRPNTSFCFLDIRSPGLGDTAMYLCATSRDRGRTEAFFGQGTRLTVV.

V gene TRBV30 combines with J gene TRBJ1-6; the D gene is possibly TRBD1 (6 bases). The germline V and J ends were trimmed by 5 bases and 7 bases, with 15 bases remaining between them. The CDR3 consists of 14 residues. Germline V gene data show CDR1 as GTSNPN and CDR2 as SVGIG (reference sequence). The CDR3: CAWGPTGLNSPLHF. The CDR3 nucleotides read TGTGCCTGGGGCCCCACAGGGTTGAATTCACCCCTCCACTTT.

The CDR3 coding sequence is TGTGCCAGCAGTACCCTCCTACTAAACACCGGGGAGCTGTTTTTT. Amino acid sequence: CASSTLLLNTGELFF. The J gene is TRBJ2-2, the V gene TRBV6-6; no clear D gene. Germline V lookup: CDR1 MNHNY, CDR2 SVGAGI (reference sequence). The CDR3 spans 15 residues. V shed 5 bases and J shed 2 bases, with 12 bases lying between them.

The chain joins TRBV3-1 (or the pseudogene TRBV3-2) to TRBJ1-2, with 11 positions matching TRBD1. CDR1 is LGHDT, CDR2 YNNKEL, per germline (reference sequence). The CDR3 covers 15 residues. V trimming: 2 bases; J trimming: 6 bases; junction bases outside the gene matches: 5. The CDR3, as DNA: TGTGCCAGCAGCCAACGCCGGACAGGGGGCGATGGCTACACCTTC. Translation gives CASSQRRTGGDGYTF.

The CDR3 protein is CASSEQGRTEAFF. In nucleotides, the CDR3 is TGTGCCAGTAGTGAACAGGGTCGTACTGAAGCTTTCTTT. The rearrangement joins TRBV19 to TRBJ1-1, with D perhaps TRBD1 (6 bases). This CDR3 spans 13 amino acids. The germline V and J ends were trimmed by 5 bases and 5 bases, with 12 bases remaining between them. Per the germline V gene, CDR1 is LNHDA and CDR2 is SQIVND (reference sequence).

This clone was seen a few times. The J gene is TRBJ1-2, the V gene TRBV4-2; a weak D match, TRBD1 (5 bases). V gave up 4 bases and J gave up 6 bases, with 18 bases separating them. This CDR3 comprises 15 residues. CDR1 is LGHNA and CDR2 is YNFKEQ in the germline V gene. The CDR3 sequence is CASSPQWGDRDGYTF. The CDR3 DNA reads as TGTGCCAGCAGCCCCCAATGGGGGGACCGCGATGGCTACACCTTC.

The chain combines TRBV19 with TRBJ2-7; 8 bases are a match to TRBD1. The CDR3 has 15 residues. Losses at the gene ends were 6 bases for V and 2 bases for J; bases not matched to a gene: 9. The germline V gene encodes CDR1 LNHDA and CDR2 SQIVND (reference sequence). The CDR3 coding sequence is TGTGCCAGTAGCATGACAGGGGCAGTTACCTACGAGCAGTACTTC. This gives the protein CASSMTGAVTYEQYF.

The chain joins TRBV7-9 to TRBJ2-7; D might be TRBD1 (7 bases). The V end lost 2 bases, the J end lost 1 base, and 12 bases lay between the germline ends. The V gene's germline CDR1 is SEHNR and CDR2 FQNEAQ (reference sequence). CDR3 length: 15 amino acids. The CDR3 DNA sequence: TGTGCCAGCAGCTTAACGCAGGGGGGATCCTACGAGCAGTACTTC. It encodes CASSLTQGGSYEQYF.

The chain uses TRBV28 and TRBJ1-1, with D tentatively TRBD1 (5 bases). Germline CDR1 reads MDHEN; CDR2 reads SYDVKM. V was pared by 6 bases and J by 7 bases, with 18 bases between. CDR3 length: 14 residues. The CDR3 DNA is TGTGCCAGCAGCCCCTTCTCGGGGAGGGGTGAAGCTTTCTTT. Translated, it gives CASSPFSGRGEAFF. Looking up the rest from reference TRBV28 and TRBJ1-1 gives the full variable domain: DVKVTQSSRYLVKRTGEKVFLECVQDMDHENMFWYRQDPGLGLRLIYFSYDVKMKEKGDIPEGYSVSREKKERFSLILESASTNQTSMYLCASSPFSGRGEAFFGQGTRLTVV.

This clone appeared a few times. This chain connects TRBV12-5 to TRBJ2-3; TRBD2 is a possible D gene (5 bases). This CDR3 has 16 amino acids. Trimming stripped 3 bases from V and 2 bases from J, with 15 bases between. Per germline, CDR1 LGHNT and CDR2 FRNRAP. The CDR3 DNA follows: TGTGCTAGTGGTTTTGGGGTTTCGAGGGTCACAGATACGCAGTATTTT. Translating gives CASGFGVSRVTDTQYF.

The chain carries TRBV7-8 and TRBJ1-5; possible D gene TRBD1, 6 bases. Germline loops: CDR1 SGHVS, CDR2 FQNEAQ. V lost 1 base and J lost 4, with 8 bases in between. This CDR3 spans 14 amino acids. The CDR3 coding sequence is TGTGCCAGCAGCTTAGAGGGGGGGAATCAGCCCCAGCATTTT. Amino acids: CASSLEGGNQPQHF.

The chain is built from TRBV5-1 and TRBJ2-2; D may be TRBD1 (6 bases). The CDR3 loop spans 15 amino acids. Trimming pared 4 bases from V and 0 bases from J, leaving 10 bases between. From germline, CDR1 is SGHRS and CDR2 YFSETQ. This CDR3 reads CASSPRTANTGELFF. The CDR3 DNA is TGCGCCAGCAGCCCCCGGACAGCGAACACCGGGGAGCTGTTTTTT.

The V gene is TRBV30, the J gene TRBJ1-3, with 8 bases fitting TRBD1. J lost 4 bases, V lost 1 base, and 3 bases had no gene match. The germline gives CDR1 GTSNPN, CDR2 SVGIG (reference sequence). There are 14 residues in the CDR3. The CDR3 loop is CAWSGQGAGNTIYF. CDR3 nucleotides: TGTGCCTGGAGTGGGCAGGGGGCAGGAAACACCATATATTTT.

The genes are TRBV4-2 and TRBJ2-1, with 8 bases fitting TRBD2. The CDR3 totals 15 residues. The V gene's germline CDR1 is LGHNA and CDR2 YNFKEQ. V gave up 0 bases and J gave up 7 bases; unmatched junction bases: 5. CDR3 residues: CASSQDPAGANEQFF. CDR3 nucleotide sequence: TGTGCCAGCAGCCAAGACCCAGCGGGAGCGAATGAGCAGTTCTTC.

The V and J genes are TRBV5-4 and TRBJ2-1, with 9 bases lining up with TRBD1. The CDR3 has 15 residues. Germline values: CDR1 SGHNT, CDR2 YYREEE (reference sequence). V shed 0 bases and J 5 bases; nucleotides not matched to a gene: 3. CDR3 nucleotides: TGTGCCAGCAGCTTGGCCGGACAGGGGCACAATGAGCAGTTCTTC. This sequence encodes CASSLAGQGHNEQFF.

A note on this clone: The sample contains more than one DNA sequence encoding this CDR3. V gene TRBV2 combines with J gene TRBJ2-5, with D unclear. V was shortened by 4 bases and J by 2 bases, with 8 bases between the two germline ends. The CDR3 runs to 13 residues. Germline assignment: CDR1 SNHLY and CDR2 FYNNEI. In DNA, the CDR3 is TGTGCCAGCAGTGGGTCTAGACAAGAGACCCAGTACTTC. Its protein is CASSGSRQETQYF.

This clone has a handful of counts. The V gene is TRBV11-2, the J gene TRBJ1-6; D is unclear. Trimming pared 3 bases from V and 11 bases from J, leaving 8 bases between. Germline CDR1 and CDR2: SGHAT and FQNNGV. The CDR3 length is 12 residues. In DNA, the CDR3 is TGTGCCAGCAGCTTCATCGGGACACCCCTCCACTTT. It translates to CASSFIGTPLHF.

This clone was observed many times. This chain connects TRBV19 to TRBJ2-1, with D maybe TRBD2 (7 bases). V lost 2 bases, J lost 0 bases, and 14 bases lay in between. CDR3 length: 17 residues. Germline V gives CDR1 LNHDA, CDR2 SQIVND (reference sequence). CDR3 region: CASSILGGASSYNEQFF. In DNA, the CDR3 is TGTGCCAGTAGTATATTAGGGGGGGCGAGCTCCTACAATGAGCAGTTCTTC.

This CDR3 reads CASSLDIQSSYNEQFF. For the CDR3, the DNA is TGTGCCAGCAGCTTAGATATACAGAGCTCCTACAATGAGCAGTTCTTC. The gene calls are TRBV11-2 and TRBJ2-1; no definite D call. Germline V gene sequence: CDR1 SGHAT, CDR2 FQNNGV. This CDR3 is built from 16 residues. V was cut by 0 bases and J by 0 bases, with 9 bases left in between.

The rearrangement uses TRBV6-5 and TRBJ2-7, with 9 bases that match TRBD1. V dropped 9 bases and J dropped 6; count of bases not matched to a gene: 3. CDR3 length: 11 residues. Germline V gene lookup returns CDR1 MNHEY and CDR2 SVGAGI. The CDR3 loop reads CASRQGVEQYF. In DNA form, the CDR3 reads TGTGCCAGTAGACAGGGGGTCGAGCAGTACTTC.

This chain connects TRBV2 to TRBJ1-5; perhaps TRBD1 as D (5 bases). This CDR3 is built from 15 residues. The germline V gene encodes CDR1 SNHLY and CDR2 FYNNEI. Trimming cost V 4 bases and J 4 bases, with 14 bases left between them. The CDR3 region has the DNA TGTGCCAGCAGTGCCGGGGGTCAGGTGAATCAGCCCCAGCATTTT. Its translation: CASSAGGQVNQPQHF.

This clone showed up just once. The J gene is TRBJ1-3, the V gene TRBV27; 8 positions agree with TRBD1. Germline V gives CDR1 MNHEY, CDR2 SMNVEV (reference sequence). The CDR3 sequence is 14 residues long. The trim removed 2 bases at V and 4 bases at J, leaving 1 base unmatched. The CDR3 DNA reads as TGTGCCAGCAGTTTAGGACAGGGAGGAAACACCATATATTTT. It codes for CASSLGQGGNTIYF.